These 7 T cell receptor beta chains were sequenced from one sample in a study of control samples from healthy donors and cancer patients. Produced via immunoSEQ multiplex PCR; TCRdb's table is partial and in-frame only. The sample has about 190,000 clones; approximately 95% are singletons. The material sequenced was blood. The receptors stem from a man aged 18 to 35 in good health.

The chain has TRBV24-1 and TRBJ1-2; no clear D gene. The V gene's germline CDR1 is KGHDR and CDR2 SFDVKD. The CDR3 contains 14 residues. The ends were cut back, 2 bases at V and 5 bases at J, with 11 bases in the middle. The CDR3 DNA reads TGTGCCACCAGTGATTCGGACCGACTTTATGGCTACACCTTC. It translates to CATSDSDRLYGYTF.

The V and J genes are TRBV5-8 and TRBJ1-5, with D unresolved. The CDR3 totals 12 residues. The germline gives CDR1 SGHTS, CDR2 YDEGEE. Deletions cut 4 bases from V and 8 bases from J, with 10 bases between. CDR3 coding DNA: TGTGCCAGCAGCGTCCGGAACGAGCCCCAGCATTTT. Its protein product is CASSVRNEPQHF.

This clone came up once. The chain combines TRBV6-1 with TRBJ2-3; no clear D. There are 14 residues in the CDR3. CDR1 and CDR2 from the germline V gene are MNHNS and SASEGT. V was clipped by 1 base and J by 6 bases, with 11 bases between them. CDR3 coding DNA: TGTGCCAGCAGTGAAGGCGGAAGTTTGGATACGCAGTATTTT. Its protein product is CASSEGGSLDTQYF.

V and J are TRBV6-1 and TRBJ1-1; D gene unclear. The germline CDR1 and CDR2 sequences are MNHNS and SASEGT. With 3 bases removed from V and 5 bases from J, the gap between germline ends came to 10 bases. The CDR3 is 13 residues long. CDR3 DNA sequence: TGTGCCAGCAGTGATGTAGGGTTAACTGAAGCTTTCTTT. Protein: CASSDVGLTEAFF.

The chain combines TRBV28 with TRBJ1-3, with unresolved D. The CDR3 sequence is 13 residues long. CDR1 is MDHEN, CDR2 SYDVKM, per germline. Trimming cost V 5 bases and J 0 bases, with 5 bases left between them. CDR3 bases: TGTGCCAGCAGTCGTAGCTCTGGAAACACCATATATTTT. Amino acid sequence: CASSRSSGNTIYF.

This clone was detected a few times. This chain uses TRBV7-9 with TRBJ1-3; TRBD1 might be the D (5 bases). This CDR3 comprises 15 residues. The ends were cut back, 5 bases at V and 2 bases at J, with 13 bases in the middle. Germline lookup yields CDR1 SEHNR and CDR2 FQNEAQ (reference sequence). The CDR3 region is CASSRGLSTGNTIYF. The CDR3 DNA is TGTGCCAGCAGCCGGGGCCTCTCAACTGGAAACACCATATATTTT.

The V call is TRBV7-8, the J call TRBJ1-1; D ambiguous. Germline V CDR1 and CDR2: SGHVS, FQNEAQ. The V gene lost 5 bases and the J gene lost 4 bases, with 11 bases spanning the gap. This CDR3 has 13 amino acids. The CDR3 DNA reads TGTGCCAGCAGCCCAAGGTTGGGCACTGAAGCTTTCTTT. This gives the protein CASSPRLGTEAFF.